This passage covers 2 T cell receptor beta chains from one sample sequenced in a study of blood T cell repertoires in COVID-19. The data were produced by immunoSEQ multiplex PCR, yet TCRdb's version contains in-frame clones alone and is incomplete. This sample has some 220,000 clones; 80% to 90% occur once, and the top ten carry 3% to 4%. Material: PBMCs or T cells enriched from blood (not recorded which). These receptors were collected from a woman between 18 and 29 years old in a cohort exposed to, infected with or recovered from COVID-19 (not recorded which).

This chain joins TRBV29-1 and TRBJ2-1, with 11 positions matching TRBD2. In germline, CDR1 is SQVTM, CDR2 ANQGSEA. The ends lost 1 base at V and 6 bases at J; junction bases unmatched: 5. This CDR3 is built from 15 residues. The CDR3 nucleotides are TGCAGCGTTGAAGGTCTAGCGGGGGGACCCAATGAGCAGTTCTTC. It translates to CSVEGLAGGPNEQFF.

This chain connects TRBV7-3 to TRBJ2-7, with TRBD1 matching 7 bases. This CDR3 spans 13 amino acids. Germline values: CDR1 SGHTA, CDR2 FQGTGA. J lost 3 bases, V lost 3 bases, and 2 bases had no gene match. The CDR3 here is CASSLGQRYEQYF. For the CDR3, the DNA is TGTGCCAGCAGCTTGGGACAGCGCTACGAGCAGTACTTC. Looking up the rest from reference TRBV7-3 and TRBJ2-7 gives the full variable domain: GAGVSQTPSNKVTEKGKYVELRCDPISGHTALYWYRQSLGQGPEFLIYFQGTGAADDSGLPNDRFFAVRPEGSVSTLKIQRTERGDSAVYLCASSLGQRYEQYFGPGTRLTVT.